Listed below are T cell receptor beta chains from one sample, sequenced in a study of T cell repertoires in cytomegalovirus infection. TCRdb fed the reads into MiXCR, producing one record per CDR3 protein. The data show nearly 650,000 distinct CDR3 sequences, with approximately 24% seen just once and 6.5% to 10% held by the top ten. Sequenced input: CD8+ T cells from PBMCs. These receptor sequences come from a human donor in good health (CMV status not recorded). Some clones in this sample may be carry-over from other donors' samples. The CDR3 runs from the conserved cysteine through the conserved F or W. D genes are given only for firm matches. Not every row has a clone size; where given, it reads once, few, many or a size class.

size,V,J,D,DNA,CDR3
many,TRBV6-1,TRBJ2-2,.,TGTGCCAGCATGCTAGGAGCCGGGGAGCTGTTTTTT,CASMLGAGELFF
many,TRBV6-5,TRBJ2-7,.,TGTGCCAGCAGTTACAAAGGCGGGGTGAGCTCCTACGAGCAGTACTTC,CASSYKGGVSSYEQYF
.,TRBV15,TRBJ1-2,TRBD1,TGTGCCACCAGCAGTGACAGGGGCTACTATGGCTACACCTTC,CATSSDRGYYGYTF
.,TRBV19,TRBJ1-1,TRBD1,TGTGCCAGTAGTAGGGATCAGGGGGCCGCTGAAGCTTTCTTT,CASSRDQGAAEAFF
.,TRBV20-1,TRBJ1-5,.,TGCAGTTGTACGGGAAGGAATCAGCCCCAGCATTTT,CSCTGRNQPQHF
.,TRBV15,TRBJ2-1,TRBD2,TGTGCCACCAGCTACTATAGCGGGGGGTTCTACAATGAGCAGTTCTTC,CATSYYSGGFYNEQFF
few,TRBV28,TRBJ2-7,TRBD1,TGTGCCAGCAGTGCACTCCGGGACAGGGTTTCCGAGCAGTACTTC,CASSALRDRVSEQYF
few,TRBV4-3,TRBJ2-2,.,TGCGCCAGCAGCCAAGAAGGCGCACGTTGGCTCATATTCTCCCCCGGGGAGCTGTTTTTT,CASSQEGARWLIFSPGELFF
many,TRBV7-2,TRBJ2-5,TRBD2,TGTGCCAGCAGCCTTCTCCCGGGGGGGCCGTACGAGACCCAGTACTTC,CASSLLPGGPYETQYF
.,TRBV12-3/TRBV12-4,TRBJ2-3,.,TGTGCCAGCAGCTGGGACGGGGATACGCAGTATTTT,CASSWDGDTQYF
.,TRBV7-9,TRBJ1-4,.,TGTGCCAGCAGCTTAGCAATGGGGACTAATGAAAAACTGTTTTTT,CASSLAMGTNEKLFF
few,TRBV4-1,TRBJ1-2,.,TGCGCCAGCAGCCAAGCCGGGACGGCCTTTCACACCTTC,CASSQAGTAFHTF
.,TRBV6-6,TRBJ1-1,.,TGTGCCAGCAGTTATCACAACGAAGCTTTCTTT,CASSYHNEAFF
.,TRBV14,TRBJ2-1,.,TGTGCCAACAGCCAGTGGCGGGGTGAGCAGTTCTTC,CANSQWRGEQFF
few,TRBV19,TRBJ2-1,TRBD2,TGTGCCAGTAGTAACCGGGTTAGCGGGGGGATCTACAATGAGCAGTTCTTC,CASSNRVSGGIYNEQFF
few,TRBV12-3/TRBV12-4,TRBJ2-2,.,TGTGCCAGCAGCGCCTCTTTTTCCGGGGAGCTGTTTTTT,CASSASFSGELFF
.,TRBV6-2/TRBV6-3,TRBJ2-1,TRBD2,TGTGCCAGCAGTACCCCCCGACGGGAGCGGGGGGCCTACAATGAGCAGTTCTTC,CASSTPRRERGAYNEQFF
few,TRBV29-1,TRBJ1-4,.,TGCAGCGTTGAAGATCAAGGGACGGACGGTGAAAAACTGTTTTTT,CSVEDQGTDGEKLFF
few,TRBV7-9,TRBJ2-5,TRBD2,TGTGCCAGCAGCCGGACTAGCGGGGGGGAGACCCAGTACTTC,CASSRTSGGETQYF
.,TRBV7-8,TRBJ1-1,TRBD1,TGTGCCAGCAGCTGGGACACAGGGGGAGCGGATGAAGCTTTCTTT,CASSWDTGGADEAFF
few,TRBV5-6,TRBJ2-1,.,TGTGCCAGCAGCTTGGTAGCAGATTTGACAACAATTAAGGAGCAGTTCTTC,CASSLVADLTTIKEQFF
.,TRBV29-1,TRBJ2-1,.,TGCAGCGTTGGGTCGGGGCTTAGCTCCTACAATGAGCAGTTCTTC,CSVGSGLSSYNEQFF
.,TRBV15,TRBJ2-3,.,TGTGCCACCAGCACTTCCCTTGGGACCACAGATACGCAGTATTTT,CATSTSLGTTDTQYF
.,TRBV28,TRBJ2-2,.,TGTGCCAGCCTCCCTCAGGGAACCGGGGAGCTGTTTTTT,CASLPQGTGELFF
few,TRBV3-1,TRBJ2-1,TRBD2,TGTGCCAGCAGCCAAGGACTAGCCGGCCCCAACCTAATCTTC,CASSQGLAGPNLIF
once,TRBV29-1,TRBJ1-2,.,TGCAGCGTTGAAGTGGGGGTCGCAGGCAACTATGGCTACACCTTC,CSVEVGVAGNYGYTF
few,TRBV12-3/TRBV12-4,TRBJ2-7,.,TGTGCCAGCAGTTTAATTGTTGGCGGGGGCGTCTCTTATTACGAGCAGTACTTC,CASSLIVGGGVSYYEQYF
few,TRBV12-3/TRBV12-4,TRBJ2-5,TRBD2,TGTGCCAGCAGTAAAGCGGGGGTGGAGACCCAGTACTTC,CASSKAGVETQYF
few,TRBV7-3,TRBJ2-7,.,TGTGCCAGCAGTCCTGGTGGAAACGAGCAGTACTTC,CASSPGGNEQYF
few,TRBV9,TRBJ1-2,.,TGTGCCAGCAGCGTAGCTGGGTCTGACTATGGCTACACCTTC,CASSVAGSDYGYTF
many,TRBV7-2,TRBJ1-1,.,TGTGCCAGCAGCTTAAACTCTGGGTTCACTGAAGCTTTCTTT,CASSLNSGFTEAFF
.,TRBV7-8,TRBJ1-5,.,TGTGCCAGCAGCTCGGGACACGATGACAGCAATCAGCCCCAGCATTTT,CASSSGHDDSNQPQHF
many,TRBV27,TRBJ2-1,.,TGTGCCAGCAGTTCTAGACAGTACAATGAGCAGTTCTTC,CASSSRQYNEQFF
few,TRBV2,TRBJ1-1,.,TGTGCCAGCGACCCTGGGGGTGTTGGAGCTTTCTTT,CASDPGGVGAFF
many,TRBV7-8,TRBJ2-3,.,TGTGCCAGCAGCTTAGCGCTTGGGGGGATGGATACGCAGTATTTT,CASSLALGGMDTQYF
few,TRBV29-1,TRBJ2-3,TRBD2,TGCAGCGTTGAAGATCCCACTAGCGGGGTCACAGATACGCAGTATTTT,CSVEDPTSGVTDTQYF
few,TRBV20-1,TRBJ1-2,.,TGCAGTGCTAGTCCCCCGAGGGGGGTTAACTATGGCTACACCTTC,CSASPPRGVNYGYTF
once,TRBV28,TRBJ2-3,.,TGTGCCAGCAGTACGGAATTTATCACAGATACGCAGTATTTT,CASSTEFITDTQYF
few,TRBV2,TRBJ2-4,TRBD1,TGTGCCAGCAGTGGAGAGGGGACAGGGATTTCCAAAAACATTCAGTACTTC,CASSGEGTGISKNIQYF
.,TRBV2,TRBJ1-3,.,TGTGCCGCGAACCAAGAAAAGGGGGGAATCTCTGGAAACACCATATATTTT,CAANQEKGGISGNTIYF
.,TRBV10-3,TRBJ2-3,TRBD2,TGTGCCATCAGTGACACTAGCGGATACACAGATACGCAGTATTTT,CAISDTSGYTDTQYF
many,TRBV14,TRBJ1-5,.,TGTGCCAGCAGCCAAGAAGGCAATCAGCCCCAGCATTTT,CASSQEGNQPQHF
many,TRBV4-1,TRBJ1-6,.,TGCGCCAGCAGCCAAGATAAATGGGAAAATAATTCACCCCTCCACTTT,CASSQDKWENNSPLHF
few,TRBV4-3,TRBJ2-2,TRBD2,TGCGCCAGCAGCCAAGTTAGCGGGGGGGCACAGGAGCTGTTTTTT,CASSQVSGGAQELFF
.,TRBV24-1,TRBJ2-5,.,TGTGCCACCAGCGGTGCTGCGGCAGGGGAGACCCAGTACTTC,CATSGAAAGETQYF
.,TRBV28,TRBJ1-3,TRBD1,TGTGCCAGCAATCCGACAGGGACTGGAAACACCATATATTTT,CASNPTGTGNTIYF
.,TRBV12-3/TRBV12-4,TRBJ2-5,.,TGTGCCAGCAGTTTTGAGGTCGAGGGGGAGACCCAGTACTTC,CASSFEVEGETQYF
many,TRBV7-6,TRBJ2-1,TRBD2,TGTGCCAGCAGCTTCTGGGGACTAGCATCCTACAATGAGCAGTTCTTC,CASSFWGLASYNEQFF
few,TRBV6-1,TRBJ2-2,TRBD1,TGTGCCAGCAGTGAATGGGGACAGACCATAAAGAACACCGGGGAGCTGTTTTTT,CASSEWGQTIKNTGELFF
few,TRBV27,TRBJ2-5,.,TGTGCCAGCAGACTCTTGGAGAGGGGGGAAGAGACCCAGTACTTC,CASRLLERGEETQYF
.,TRBV6-5,TRBJ2-5,.,TGTGCCAGCAGACCGATGGACAGCCGAGAGACCCAGTACTTC,CASRPMDSRETQYF
many,TRBV7-9,TRBJ2-7,.,TGTGCCAGCAGTTTCTCCGGATGGGAGCAGTACTTC,CASSFSGWEQYF
.,TRBV29-1,TRBJ2-7,TRBD1,TGCAGCGTTTACGCACCGACAGGGTACGAGCAGTACTTC,CSVYAPTGYEQYF